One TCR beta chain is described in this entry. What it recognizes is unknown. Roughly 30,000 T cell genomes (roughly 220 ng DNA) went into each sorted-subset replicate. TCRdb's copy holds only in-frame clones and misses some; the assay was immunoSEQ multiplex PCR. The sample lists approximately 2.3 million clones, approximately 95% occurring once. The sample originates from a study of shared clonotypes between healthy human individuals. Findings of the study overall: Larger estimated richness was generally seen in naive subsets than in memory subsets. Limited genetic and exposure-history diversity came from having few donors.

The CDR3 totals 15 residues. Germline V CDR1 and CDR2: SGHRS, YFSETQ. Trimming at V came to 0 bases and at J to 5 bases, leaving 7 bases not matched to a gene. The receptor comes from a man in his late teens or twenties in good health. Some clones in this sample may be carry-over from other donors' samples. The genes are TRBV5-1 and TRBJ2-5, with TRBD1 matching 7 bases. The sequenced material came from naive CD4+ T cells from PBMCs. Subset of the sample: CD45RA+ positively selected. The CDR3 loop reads CASSLGQGMGETQYF. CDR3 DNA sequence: TGCGCCAGCAGCTTGGGACAGGGTATGGGGGAGACCCAGTACTTC. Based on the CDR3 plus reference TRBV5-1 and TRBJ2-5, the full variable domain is KAGVTQTPRYLIKTRGQQVTLSCSPISGHRSVSWYQQTPGQGLQFLFEYFSETQRNKGNFPGRFSGRQFSNSRSEMNVSTLELGDSALYLCASSLGQGMGETQYFGPGTRLLVL.